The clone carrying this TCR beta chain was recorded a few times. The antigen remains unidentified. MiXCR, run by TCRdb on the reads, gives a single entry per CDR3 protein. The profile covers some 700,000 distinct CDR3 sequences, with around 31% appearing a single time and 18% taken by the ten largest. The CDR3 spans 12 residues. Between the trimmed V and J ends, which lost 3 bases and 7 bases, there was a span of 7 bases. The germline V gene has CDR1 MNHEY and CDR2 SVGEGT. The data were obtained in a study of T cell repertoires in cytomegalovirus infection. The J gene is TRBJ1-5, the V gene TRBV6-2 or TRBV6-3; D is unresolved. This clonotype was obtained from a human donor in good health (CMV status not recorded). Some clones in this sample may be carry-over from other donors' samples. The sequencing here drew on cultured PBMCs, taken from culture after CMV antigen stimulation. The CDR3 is CASSYFRQPQHF. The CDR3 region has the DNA TGTGCCAGCAGTTATTTTCGGCAGCCCCAGCATTTT.